Following are 20 T cell receptor beta chains from one sample sequenced in a study of vaccination effects on CD4 cells after COVID-19. Here immunoSEQ multiplex PCR was the method, and the copy in TCRdb shows in-frame clones only, minus some. The sample has roughly 27,000 clones, roughly 72% seen once. These receptors have no known antigen. Pools of viral peptides were used by the ViraFEST assay to expand antigen-specific CD4+ T cells ahead of sequencing. Isolation of CD4+ T cells took place after about nine days of culture. According to PCR results, the person was infected with SARS-CoV-2 between March and December 2020. This sample comprised CD4+ T cells from PBMCs cultured with SARS-CoV-2 spike peptides, obtained before COVID-19 vaccination. These receptors were obtained from a human donor who had a prior SARS-CoV-2 infection.

V usage is TRBV29-1 and J usage is TRBJ2-1, with 7 bases lining up with TRBD2. The ends lost 6 bases at V and 5 bases at J; junction bases unmatched: 10. The CDR3 is 14 amino acids. Per germline, CDR1 SQVTM and CDR2 ANQGSEA. CDR3 in DNA: TGCAGCGTAGTCGGGAGGCTAACAAACAATGAGCAGTTCTTC. It translates to CSVVGRLTNNEQFF.

The rearrangement joins TRBV5-1 to TRBJ2-4; the D is unclear. This CDR3 is built from 14 residues. Germline CDR1 is SGHRS and CDR2 is YFSETQ. Trimming took off 4 bases at V and 0 bases at J, with 8 bases between the two ends. The CDR3 region is CASSPDLAKNIQYF. DNA of the CDR3: TGCGCCAGCAGCCCGGATTTAGCCAAAAACATTCAGTACTTC.

The chain combines TRBV19 with TRBJ1-1; 7 bases align to TRBD1. Unmatched junction bases numbered 11, after V lost 1 base and J lost 0 bases. This CDR3 comprises 18 residues. CDR1 is LNHDA, CDR2 SQIVND, per germline (reference sequence). CDR3 amino acids: CASSIVEGARILNTEAFF. The CDR3 DNA reads TGTGCCAGTAGTATAGTCGAGGGGGCTCGAATCCTGAACACTGAAGCTTTCTTT.

This clone was seen a handful of times. The V gene is TRBV5-6, the J gene TRBJ1-3; D remains ambiguous. The ends were cut back, 4 bases at V and 2 bases at J, with 10 bases in the middle. CDR3 length: 14 residues. Germline values: CDR1 SGHDT, CDR2 YYEEEE. The chain's CDR3 is CASSRQFAGNTIYF. In nucleotides, the CDR3 is TGTGCCAGCAGCCGTCAATTCGCTGGAAACACCATATATTTT.

This clone turned up a few times. The rearrangement uses TRBV5-4 and TRBJ1-1, with 7 positions matching TRBD1. In germline, CDR1 is SGHNT, CDR2 YYREEE (reference sequence). The junction had 0 bases not matched to a gene; V was cut back by 0 bases and J by 4 bases. The CDR3 spans 13 residues. This chain's CDR3 is CASSLDRGTEAFF. The CDR3 region has the DNA TGTGCCAGCAGCTTGGACAGGGGCACTGAAGCTTTCTTT.

CDR3 bases: TGTGCCAGCAGTCGCCCCGGGACTAGTACGAGTGAGCAGTTCTTC. The encoded protein is CASSRPGTSTSEQFF. The V gene is TRBV6-2 or TRBV6-3, the J gene TRBJ2-1; 8 bases fit TRBD2. The germline V gene encodes CDR1 MNHEY and CDR2 SVGEGT. Trimming removed 5 bases from V and 9 bases from J; junction bases left unmatched: 12. This CDR3 has 15 residues.

In nucleotides, the CDR3 is TGTGCCAGCTCAACGTACGGGACAGGGTCGGGAAAACTGTTTTTT. Translation gives CASSTYGTGSGKLFF. The gene calls are TRBV18 and TRBJ1-4; TRBD1 aligns across 9 bases. Looked up from germline, CDR1 is KGHSH and CDR2 is LQKENI. The CDR3 sequence is 15 residues long. Trimming cost V 5 bases and J 10 bases; bases outside gene matches: 11.

A single count supports this clone. The chain recombines TRBV3-1 (or the pseudogene TRBV3-2) with TRBJ2-5, with a possible D match to TRBD2 (5 bases). V was clipped by 8 bases and J by 2 bases, with 15 bases between them. The germline V gene has CDR1 LGHDT and CDR2 YNNKEL (reference sequence). This CDR3 is built from 14 residues. The CDR3 DNA reads as TGTGCCAGCCAGTTGTCGACTATACAAGAGACCCAGTACTTC. Amino acid sequence: CASQLSTIQETQYF.

This clone has more than one count but fewer than ten. The rearrangement uses TRBV27 and TRBJ2-2; D gene ambiguous. From germline, CDR1 is MNHEY and CDR2 SMNVEV (reference sequence). This CDR3 has 14 amino acids. Trimming left V 6 bases short and J 1 base short, with 9 bases between. CDR3 region: CASRFSRNTGELFF. The CDR3 DNA reads as TGTGCCAGCAGATTTTCTAGGAACACCGGGGAGCTGTTTTTT.

The genes are TRBV18 and TRBJ2-5; tentatively, D is TRBD1 (6 bases). Germline values: CDR1 KGHSH, CDR2 LQKENI. CDR3 size: 15 residues. Trimming shortened V by 2 bases and J by 2 bases, and 12 bases separated the two germline ends. As DNA, the CDR3 is TGTGCCAGCTCACCAACTAGGACAGAACAAGAGACCCAGTACTTC. This sequence encodes CASSPTRTEQETQYF.

A few counts support this clone. This sequence joins TRBV7-3 and TRBJ2-6, with D perhaps matching TRBD2 (6 bases). This CDR3 is 15 amino acids long. V dropped 5 bases and J dropped 6 bases, with 14 bases sitting between them. The germline V gene has CDR1 SGHTA and CDR2 FQGTGA. CDR3 in amino acids: CASSPGGGVANVLTF. The CDR3, as DNA: TGTGCCAGCAGCCCCGGGGGTGGAGTGGCCAACGTCCTGACTTTC.

The rearrangement uses TRBV7-3 and TRBJ2-1; D remains unclear. The CDR3 is 13 amino acids. V was clipped by 4 bases and J by 9 bases, with 13 bases between them. Germline loops: CDR1 SGHTA, CDR2 FQGTGA. The CDR3 sequence: CASSSFNYCEQFF. The CDR3 bases are TGTGCCAGCAGCTCATTCAACTACTGTGAGCAGTTCTTC.

Sample share makes this clone large. The chain couples TRBV6-5 to TRBJ2-7; TRBD1 might be the D (6 bases). The V end was cut by 4 bases, the J end by 0 bases, with 13 bases between. The CDR3 covers 15 residues. Germline CDR1 reads MNHEY; CDR2 reads SVGAGI. The CDR3 DNA reads TGTGCCAGCAGTTCAACAGGGTTTTCCTCCTACGAGCAGTACTTC. Protein product: CASSSTGFSSYEQYF.

This rearrangement joins TRBV7-3 to TRBJ2-2, with D uncertain. Trimming cost V 1 base and J 4 bases, with 7 bases left between them. The germline CDR1 and CDR2 sequences are SGHTA and FQGTGA. This CDR3 is built from 14 residues. CDR3 loop: CASSLIGITGELFF. For the CDR3, the DNA is TGTGCCAGCAGCTTAATAGGTATCACCGGGGAGCTGTTTTTT.

The J gene is TRBJ2-7, the V gene TRBV5-1; 12 bases are a match to TRBD2. V trimming: 4 bases; J trimming: 5 bases; junction bases outside the gene matches: 7. The CDR3 runs 15 residues. From germline, CDR1 is SGHRS and CDR2 YFSETQ. The CDR3: CASSPGLAGSNEQYF. CDR3 sequence (DNA): TGCGCCAGCAGCCCAGGACTAGCGGGGAGCAACGAGCAGTACTTC.

The CDR3 here is CASSIGLYTDTQYF. DNA for the CDR3: TGTGCCAGTAGTATAGGTTTGTACACAGATACGCAGTATTTT. This sequence joins TRBV19 and TRBJ2-3; D remains ambiguous. With 1 base removed from V and 2 bases from J, the gap between germline ends came to 7 bases. Germline CDR1 LNHDA, CDR2 SQIVND (reference sequence). CDR3 length: 14 amino acids.

The chain has TRBV11-1 and TRBJ2-4; D not certain. The CDR3 is 13 residues long. V lost 3 bases and J 4 bases, leaving 7 bases between the germline ends. Germline CDR1 SGHAT, CDR2 FQDESV (reference sequence). The CDR3 region has the DNA TGTGCCAGCAGCTTCACCGGAAAAAACATTCAGTACTTC. Its protein is CASSFTGKNIQYF.

This clone was detected only a few times. CDR3 loop: CASSQTTGGNTEAFF. Written as DNA, the CDR3 is TGCGCCAGCAGCCAAACTACAGGAGGGAACACTGAAGCTTTCTTT. The V gene is TRBV5-1, the J gene TRBJ1-1; perhaps TRBD1 as D (5 bases). Germline-derived CDR1 and CDR2 are SGHRS and YFSETQ. With 4 bases removed from V and 1 base from J, the gap between germline ends came to 14 bases. This CDR3 spans 15 amino acids.

The chain uses TRBV11-2 and TRBJ1-4; D is undetermined. The CDR3 covers 14 residues. V lost 5 bases, J lost 0 bases, and 7 bases lay in between. Germline loops: CDR1 SGHAT, CDR2 FQNNGV. CDR3 sequence (DNA): TGTGCCAGCAGCCAATCCGCAACTAATGAAAAACTGTTTTTT. Its translation: CASSQSATNEKLFF.

This rearrangement joins TRBV4-1 to TRBJ1-3; no clear D. There are 14 residues in the CDR3. V lost 2 bases and J lost 0, with 5 bases in between. Germline-derived CDR1 and CDR2 are MGHRA and YSYEKL. The CDR3 DNA reads as TGCGCCAGCAGCCAAAGGGACTCTGGAAACACCATATATTTT. Protein: CASSQRDSGNTIYF.